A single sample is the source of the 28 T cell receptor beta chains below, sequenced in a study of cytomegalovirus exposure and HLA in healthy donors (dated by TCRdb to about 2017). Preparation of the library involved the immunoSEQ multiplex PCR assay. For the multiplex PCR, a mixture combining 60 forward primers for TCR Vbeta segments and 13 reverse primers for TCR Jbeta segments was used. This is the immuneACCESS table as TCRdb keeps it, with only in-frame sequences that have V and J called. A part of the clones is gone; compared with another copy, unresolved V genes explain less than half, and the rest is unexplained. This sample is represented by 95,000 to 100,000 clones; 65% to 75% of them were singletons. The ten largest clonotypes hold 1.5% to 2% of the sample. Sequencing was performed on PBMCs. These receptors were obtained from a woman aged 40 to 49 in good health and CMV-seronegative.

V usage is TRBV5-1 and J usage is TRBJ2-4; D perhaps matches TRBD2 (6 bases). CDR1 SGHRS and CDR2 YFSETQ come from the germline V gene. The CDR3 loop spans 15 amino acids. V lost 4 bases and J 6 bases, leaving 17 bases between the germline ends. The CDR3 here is CASSPTAGPGNIQYF. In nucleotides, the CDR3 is TGCGCCAGCAGCCCCACAGCGGGCCCCGGAAACATTCAGTACTTC. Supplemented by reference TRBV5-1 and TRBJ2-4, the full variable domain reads KAGVTQTPRYLIKTRGQQVTLSCSPISGHRSVSWYQQTPGQGLQFLFEYFSETQRNKGNFPGRFSGRQFSNSRSEMNVSTLELGDSALYLCASSPTAGPGNIQYFGAGTRLSVL.

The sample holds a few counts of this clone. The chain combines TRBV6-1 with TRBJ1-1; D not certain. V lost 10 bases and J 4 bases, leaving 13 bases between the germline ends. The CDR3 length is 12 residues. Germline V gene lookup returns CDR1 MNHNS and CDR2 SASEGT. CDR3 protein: CATTLGITEAFF. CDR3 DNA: TGTGCCACCACCCTCGGGATCACTGAAGCTTTCTTT.

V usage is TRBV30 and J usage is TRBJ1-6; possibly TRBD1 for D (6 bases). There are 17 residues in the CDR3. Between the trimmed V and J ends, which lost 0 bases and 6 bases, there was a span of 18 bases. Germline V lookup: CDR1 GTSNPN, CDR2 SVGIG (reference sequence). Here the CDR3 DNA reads TGTGCCTGGAGTGTACTCCTCCTACAGGGCTCTAATTCACCCCTCCACTTT. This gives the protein CAWSVLLLQGSNSPLHF.

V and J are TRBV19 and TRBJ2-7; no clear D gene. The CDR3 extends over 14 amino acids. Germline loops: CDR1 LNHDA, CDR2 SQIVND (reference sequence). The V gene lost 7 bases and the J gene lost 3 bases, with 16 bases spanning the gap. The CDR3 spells CASILREVDYEQYF. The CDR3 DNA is TGTGCCAGTATCCTACGTGAGGTCGACTACGAGCAGTACTTC.

Here the CDR3 reads CAWSDSGSVSYF. CDR3 nucleotide sequence: TGTGCCTGGAGTGATAGCGGGTCTGTGTCTTACTTC. V is TRBV30 and J is TRBJ2-7, with 7 positions matching TRBD2. There are 12 residues in the CDR3. V shed 1 base, J shed 13 bases, and the junction held 10 bases outside the gene matches. Germline CDR1 is GTSNPN and CDR2 is SVGIG (reference sequence).

The CDR3 coding sequence is TGTGCCAGCAGCTTAATGATGCGCTCCTCCTACAATGAGCAGTTCTTC. This sequence encodes CASSLMMRSSYNEQFF. The chain links TRBV7-9 to TRBJ2-1; D remains unclear. The CDR3 has 16 residues. The V gene lost 2 bases and the J gene lost 0 bases, with 11 bases spanning the gap. Germline V gene data show CDR1 as SEHNR and CDR2 as FQNEAQ (reference sequence).

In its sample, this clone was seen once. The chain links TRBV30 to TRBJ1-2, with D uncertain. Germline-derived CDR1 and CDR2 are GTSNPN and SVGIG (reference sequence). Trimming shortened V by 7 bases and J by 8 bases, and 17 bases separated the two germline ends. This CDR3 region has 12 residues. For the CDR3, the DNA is TGTGCCTCTCTGCCGTACGGTTCCGGCTACACCTTC. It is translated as CASLPYGSGYTF. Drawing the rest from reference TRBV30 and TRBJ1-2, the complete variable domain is SQTIHQWPATLVQPVGSPLSLECTVEGTSNPNLYWYRQAAGRGLQLLFYSVGIGQISSEVPQNLSASRPQDRQFILSSKKLLLSDSGFYLCASLPYGSGYTFGSGTRLTVV.

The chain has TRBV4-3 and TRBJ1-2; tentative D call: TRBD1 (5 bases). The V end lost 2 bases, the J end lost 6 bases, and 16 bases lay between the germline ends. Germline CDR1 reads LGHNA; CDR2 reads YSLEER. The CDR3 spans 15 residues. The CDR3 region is CASSQYRSFRDGYTF. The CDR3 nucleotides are TGCGCCAGCAGCCAATACAGGTCTTTCAGGGATGGCTACACCTTC.

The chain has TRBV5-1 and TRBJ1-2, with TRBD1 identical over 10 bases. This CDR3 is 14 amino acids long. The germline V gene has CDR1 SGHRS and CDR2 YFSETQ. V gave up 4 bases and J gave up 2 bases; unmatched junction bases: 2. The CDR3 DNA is TGCGCCAGCAGCGTGGACAGGGGGAACTATGGCTACACCTTC. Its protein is CASSVDRGNYGYTF.

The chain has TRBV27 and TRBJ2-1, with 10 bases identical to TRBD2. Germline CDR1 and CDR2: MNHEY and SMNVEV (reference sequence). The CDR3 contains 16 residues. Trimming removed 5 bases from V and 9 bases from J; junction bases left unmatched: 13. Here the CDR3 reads CASSRVGASGRTEQFF. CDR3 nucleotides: TGTGCCAGCAGTCGTGTTGGGGCTAGCGGGAGAACTGAGCAGTTCTTC.

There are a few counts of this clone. This chain's CDR3 is CASSSEAPPHEQYF. The CDR3 bases are TGTGCCAGCAGCTCCGAGGCGCCTCCCCACGAGCAGTACTTC. The rearrangement joins TRBV5-4 to TRBJ2-7; no clear D. Germline CDR1 and CDR2: SGHNT and YYREEE (reference sequence). The CDR3 spans 14 residues. The V end was cut by 3 bases, the J end by 5 bases, with 15 bases between.

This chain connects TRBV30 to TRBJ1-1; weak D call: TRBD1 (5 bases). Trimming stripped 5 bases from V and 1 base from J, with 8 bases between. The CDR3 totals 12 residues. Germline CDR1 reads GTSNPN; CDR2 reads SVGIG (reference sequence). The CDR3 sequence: CAWATGNTEAFF. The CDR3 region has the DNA TGTGCCTGGGCTACAGGGAACACTGAAGCTTTCTTT.

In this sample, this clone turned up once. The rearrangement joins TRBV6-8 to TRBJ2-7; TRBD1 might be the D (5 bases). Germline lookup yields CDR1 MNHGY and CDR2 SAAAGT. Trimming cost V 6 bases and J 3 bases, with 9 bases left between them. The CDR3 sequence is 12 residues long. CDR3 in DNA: TGTGCCAGCAGACCAGGGCTCTACGAGCAGTACTTC. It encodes CASRPGLYEQYF.

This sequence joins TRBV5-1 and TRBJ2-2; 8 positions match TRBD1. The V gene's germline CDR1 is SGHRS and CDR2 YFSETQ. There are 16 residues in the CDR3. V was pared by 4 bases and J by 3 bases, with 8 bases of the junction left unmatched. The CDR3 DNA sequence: TGCGCCAGCAGCGCCGGACAGGGTGTAGACACCGGGGAGCTGTTTTTT. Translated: CASSAGQGVDTGELFF.

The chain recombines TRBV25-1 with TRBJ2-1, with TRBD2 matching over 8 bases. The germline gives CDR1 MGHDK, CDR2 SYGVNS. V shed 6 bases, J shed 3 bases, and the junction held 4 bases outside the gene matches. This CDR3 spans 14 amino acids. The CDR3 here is CASSSGGLYNEQFF. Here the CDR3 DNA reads TGTGCCAGCAGCTCGGGAGGGCTCTACAATGAGCAGTTCTTC.

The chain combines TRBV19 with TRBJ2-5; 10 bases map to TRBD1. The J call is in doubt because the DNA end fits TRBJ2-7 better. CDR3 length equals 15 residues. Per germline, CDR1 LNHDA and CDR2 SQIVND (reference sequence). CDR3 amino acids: CASSSSGTGDYEQYF. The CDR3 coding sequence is TGTGCCAGTAGTAGCAGCGGGACAGGGGACTACGAGCAGTACTTC.

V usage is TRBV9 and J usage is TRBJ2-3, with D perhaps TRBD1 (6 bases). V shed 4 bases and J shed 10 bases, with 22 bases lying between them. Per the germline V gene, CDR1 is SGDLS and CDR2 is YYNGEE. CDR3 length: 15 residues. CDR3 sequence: CASSLRTGTPDAQYF. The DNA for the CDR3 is TGTGCCAGCAGCCTCCGAACAGGGACCCCTGATGCGCAGTATTTT.

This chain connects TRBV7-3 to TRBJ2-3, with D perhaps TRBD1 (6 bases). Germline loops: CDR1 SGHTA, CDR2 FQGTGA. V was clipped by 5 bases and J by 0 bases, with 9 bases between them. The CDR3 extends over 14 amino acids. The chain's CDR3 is CASSRTGSTDTQYF. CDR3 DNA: TGTGCCAGCAGCCGCACAGGGAGCACAGATACGCAGTATTTT.

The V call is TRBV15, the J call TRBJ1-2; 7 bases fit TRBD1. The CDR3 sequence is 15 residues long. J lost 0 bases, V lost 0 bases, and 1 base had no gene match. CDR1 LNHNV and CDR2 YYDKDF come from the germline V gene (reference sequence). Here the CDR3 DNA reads TGTGCCACCAGCAGAGATGGACAGGCTAACTATGGCTACACCTTC. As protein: CATSRDGQANYGYTF.

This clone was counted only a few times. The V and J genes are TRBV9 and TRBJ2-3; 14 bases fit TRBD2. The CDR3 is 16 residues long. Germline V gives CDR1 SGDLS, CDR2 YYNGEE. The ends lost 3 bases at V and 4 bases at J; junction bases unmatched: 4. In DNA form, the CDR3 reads TGTGCCAGCAGCGCGGGACTAGCGGGGGTTGCAGATACGCAGTATTTT. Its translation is CASSAGLAGVADTQYF.

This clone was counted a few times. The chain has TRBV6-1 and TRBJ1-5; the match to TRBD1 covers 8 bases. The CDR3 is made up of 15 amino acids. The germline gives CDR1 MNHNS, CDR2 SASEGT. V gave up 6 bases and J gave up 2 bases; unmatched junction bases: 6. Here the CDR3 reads CASRLDRGGNQPQHF. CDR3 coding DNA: TGTGCCAGCAGGCTAGACAGGGGAGGCAATCAGCCCCAGCATTTT.

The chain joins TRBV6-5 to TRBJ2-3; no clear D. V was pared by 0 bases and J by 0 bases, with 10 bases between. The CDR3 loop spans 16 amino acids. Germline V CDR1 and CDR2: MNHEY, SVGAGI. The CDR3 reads CASSYSSRVSTDTQYF. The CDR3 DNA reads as TGTGCCAGCAGTTACTCTTCTCGAGTTAGCACAGATACGCAGTATTTT.

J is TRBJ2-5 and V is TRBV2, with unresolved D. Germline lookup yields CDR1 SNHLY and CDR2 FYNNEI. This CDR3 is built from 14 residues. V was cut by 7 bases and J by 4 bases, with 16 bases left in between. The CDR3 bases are TGTGCCAGCAACCCCCTGGGCAGGCGAGAGACCCAGTACTTC. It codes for CASNPLGRRETQYF.

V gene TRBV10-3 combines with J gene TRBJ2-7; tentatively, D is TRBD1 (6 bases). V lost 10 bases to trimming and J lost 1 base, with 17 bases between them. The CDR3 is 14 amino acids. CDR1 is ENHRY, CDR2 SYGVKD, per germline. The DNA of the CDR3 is TGTGCCACCTGGAGCCCTACAGGGTCCTACGAGCAGTACTTC. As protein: CATWSPTGSYEQYF.

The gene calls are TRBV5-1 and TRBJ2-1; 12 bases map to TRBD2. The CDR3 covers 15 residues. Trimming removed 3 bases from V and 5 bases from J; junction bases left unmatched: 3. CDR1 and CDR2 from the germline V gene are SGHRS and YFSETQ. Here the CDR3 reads CASSSGLAGNNEQFF. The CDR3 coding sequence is TGCGCCAGCAGCTCCGGACTAGCGGGAAACAATGAGCAGTTCTTC.

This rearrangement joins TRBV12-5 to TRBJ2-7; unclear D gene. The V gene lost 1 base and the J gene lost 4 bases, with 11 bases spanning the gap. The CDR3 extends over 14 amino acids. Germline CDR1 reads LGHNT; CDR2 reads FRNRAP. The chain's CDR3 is CASGLGAGLYEQYF. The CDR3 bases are TGTGCTAGTGGTTTGGGTGCAGGTCTGTACGAGCAGTACTTC. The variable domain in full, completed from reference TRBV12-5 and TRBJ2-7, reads DARVTQTPRHKVTEMGQEVTMRCQPILGHNTVFWYRQTMMQGLELLAYFRNRAPLDDSGMPKDRFSAEMPDATLATLKIQPSEPRDSAVYFCASGLGAGLYEQYFGPGTRLTVT.

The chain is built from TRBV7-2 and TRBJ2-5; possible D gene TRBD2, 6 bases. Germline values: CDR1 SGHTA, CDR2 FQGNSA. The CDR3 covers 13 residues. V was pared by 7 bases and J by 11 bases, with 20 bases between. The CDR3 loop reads CASNTPEEGRQYF. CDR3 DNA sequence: TGTGCCAGCAACACCCCAGAGGAGGGGAGGCAGTACTTC.

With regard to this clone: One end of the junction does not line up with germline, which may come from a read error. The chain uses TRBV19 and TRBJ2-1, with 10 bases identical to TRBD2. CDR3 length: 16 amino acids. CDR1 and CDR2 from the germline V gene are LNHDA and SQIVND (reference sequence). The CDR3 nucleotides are TGTGCCAGTAATATAGCGGGAGGCTACTCCTACAATGAGCAGTTCTTC. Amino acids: CASNIAGGYSYNEQFF.